Sequencing of this T cell receptor beta chain was carried out in a study of blood T cell repertoires in COVID-19. Study details: Both acute and convalescent COVID-19 samples were obtained from the United States, Italy and Spain. Sample material is recorded as cDNA or gDNA derived from T cells, B-cell-depleted T cells, or PBMCs.

Germline values: CDR1 SGHNT, CDR2 YYREEE (reference sequence). The CDR3 is made up of 14 amino acids. Trimming removed 0 bases at V and 3 bases at J, with 10 bases between. Sequencing was performed with immunoSEQ multiplex PCR; in TCRdb, only in-frame clones are kept and a portion is missing. The sample lists 50,000 to 75,000 clones; under 90% were seen once. The TCR comes from a woman of 80 years or more with active or convalescent COVID-19. The chain couples TRBV5-4 to TRBJ2-7; the D gene is possibly TRBD2 (6 bases). The sample was peripheral blood. CDR3 nucleotides: TGTGCCAGCAGCTTGGGGCTGGGAGGCTACGAGCAGTACTTC. This gives the protein CASSLGLGGYEQYF.